This note documents a single T cell receptor (beta chain) sequence. The CDR3 runs to 17 residues. V trimming: 0 bases; J trimming: 5 bases; junction bases outside the gene matches: 12. Germline-derived CDR1 and CDR2 are SGHRS and YFSETQ. This sample stems from a study of blood T cell repertoires in COVID-19. TCRdb's copy holds only in-frame clones and misses some; the assay was immunoSEQ multiplex PCR. The sample has some 110,000 clones, roughly nine tenths seen once. Sequenced: peripheral blood. The origin of this receptor is a human donor in a cohort sampled during active COVID-19. The chain is built from TRBV5-1 and TRBJ1-1; 8 positions match TRBD1. CDR3 bases: TGCGCCAGCAGCTTGGCTATCGGACAGGGCGGAAAGACTGAAGCTTTCTTT. This translates into CASSLAIGQGGKTEAFF. Supplemented by reference TRBV5-1 and TRBJ1-1, the full variable domain reads KAGVTQTPRYLIKTRGQQVTLSCSPISGHRSVSWYQQTPGQGLQFLFEYFSETQRNKGNFPGRFSGRQFSNSRSEMNVSTLELGDSALYLCASSLAIGQGGKTEAFFGQGTRLTVV.